What follows are 23 T cell receptor beta chains derived from one specimen sequenced in a study of breast tumors, draining lymph nodes, adjacent tissues. MiXCR, run by TCRdb on the multiplex PCR reads, gives a single entry per CDR3 protein. The sample records a few hundred thousand distinct CDR3 sequences, about 34% being singletons. Axillary draining lymph nodes of breast cancer patients supplied the node samples. The sequencing input was axillary lymph node tissue. The receptor set was obtained from a female donor with breast cancer. Some clones in this sample may be carry-over from other donors' samples.

This chain links TRBV6-5 with TRBJ2-7; TRBD1 matches 9 bases. Trimming took 5 bases from V and 2 from J; bases not matched to a gene: 4. The CDR3 contains 14 residues. The germline CDR1 and CDR2 sequences are MNHEY and SVGAGI. The chain's CDR3 is CASSPTGGTYEQYF. The CDR3 coding sequence is TGTGCCAGCAGTCCGACAGGGGGTACCTACGAGCAGTACTTC.

This clonotype was observed at least ten times. The chain couples TRBV2 to TRBJ1-4; D gene unclear. The CDR3 totals 13 residues. Germline CDR1 is SNHLY and CDR2 is FYNNEI. The ends were cut back, 7 bases at V and 2 bases at J, with 8 bases in the middle. The CDR3 DNA sequence: TGTGCCAGCATTGAGACGACTAATGAAAAACTGTTTTTT. This codes for CASIETTNEKLFF.

V is TRBV20-1 and J is TRBJ1-3; no clear D. V was shortened by 3 bases and J by 8 bases, with 8 bases between the two germline ends. Germline V lookup: CDR1 DFQATT, CDR2 SNEGSKA (reference sequence). The CDR3 contains 11 residues. As DNA, the CDR3 is TGCAGTGCTAGCGTACCTGACACCATATATTTT. Its translation: CSASVPDTIYF.

This rearrangement joins TRBV14 to TRBJ1-2; the D is unclear. Germline loops: CDR1 SGHDN, CDR2 FVKESK. The CDR3 has 15 amino acids. The V gene lost 0 bases and the J gene lost 2 bases, with 10 bases spanning the gap. CDR3 protein: CASSQDRGPNYGYTF. CDR3 sequence (DNA): TGTGCCAGCAGCCAAGATCGGGGTCCCAACTATGGCTACACCTTC.

This clonotype was found many times. This chain joins TRBV19 and TRBJ1-4; 7 nucleotides agree with TRBD1. J lost 6 bases, V lost 4 bases, and 5 bases had no gene match. The CDR3 loop spans 14 amino acids. Germline CDR1 reads LNHDA; CDR2 reads SQIVND (reference sequence). This chain's CDR3 is CASSKWQGDEKLFF. CDR3 nucleotide sequence: TGTGCCAGTAGTAAGTGGCAGGGGGATGAAAAACTGTTTTTT.

V usage is TRBV19 and J usage is TRBJ1-5; D is possibly TRBD1 (6 bases). The CDR3 length is 16 residues. Trimming stripped 8 bases from V and 1 base from J, with 18 bases between. Germline V gene data show CDR1 as LNHDA and CDR2 as SQIVND (reference sequence). CDR3 sequence (DNA): TGTGCCAGTCGCCGAGAGCCCCAGGGGAGCAATCAGCCCCAGCATTTT. Its translation: CASRREPQGSNQPQHF. Drawing the rest from reference TRBV19 and TRBJ1-5, the complete variable domain is DGGITQSPKYLFRKEGQNVTLSCEQNLNHDAMYWYRQDPGQGLRLIYYSQIVNDFQKGDIAEGYSVSREKKESFPLTVTSAQKNPTAFYLCASRREPQGSNQPQHFGDGTRLSIL.

V is TRBV6-5 and J is TRBJ2-3, with D perhaps matching TRBD1 (6 bases). Trimming stripped 10 bases from V and 2 bases from J, with 13 bases between. Germline CDR1 reads MNHEY; CDR2 reads SVGAGI. CDR3 length: 13 amino acids. CDR3 DNA: TGTGCCACCAGGGGAGACAACACAGATACGCAGTATTTT. Protein: CATRGDNTDTQYF.

The rearrangement links TRBV4-1 to TRBJ1-3; TRBD1 matches at 7 bases. Trimming took 0 bases from V and 0 from J; bases not matched to a gene: 11. Germline CDR1 is MGHRA and CDR2 is YSYEKL. The CDR3 spans 19 residues. The CDR3 bases are TGCGCCAGCAGCCAAGATCCCCGGGACAGTTCATACTCTGGAAACACCATATATTTT. Translating it yields CASSQDPRDSSYSGNTIYF.

J is TRBJ1-2 and V is TRBV29-1, with TRBD1 matching 7 bases. Germline CDR1 and CDR2: SQVTM and ANQGSEA. Trimming cost V 8 bases and J 1 base; bases outside gene matches: 7. CDR3 length: 13 residues. The CDR3 loop is CSWGQRFNYGYTF. The CDR3 DNA sequence: TGCAGCTGGGGACAGCGATTTAACTATGGCTACACCTTC.

On this clonotype: A much larger clone differs from this one at a single base, so this may be a read error. V is TRBV9 and J is TRBJ1-2; D is perhaps TRBD1 (5 bases). CDR1 is SGDLS and CDR2 is YYNGEE in the germline V gene. CDR3 size: 15 residues. CDR3 nucleotide sequence: TGTGCCAGCAGCGGGCAGGATGGGGGAATCTATGGCTCCACCTTC. This sequence encodes CASSGQDGGIYGSTF.

The chain combines TRBV20-1 with TRBJ1-5; no clear D gene. With 0 bases removed from V and 2 bases from J, the gap between germline ends came to 8 bases. This CDR3 has 14 amino acids. CDR1 and CDR2 (germline): DFQATT, SNEGSKA (reference sequence). The CDR3 DNA sequence: TGCAGTGCTAGAGATCTGGGAGGCAATCAGCCCCAGCATTTT. This encodes CSARDLGGNQPQHF.

Ten or more counts support this clonotype. One end of the junction varies from germline; a read error may be responsible. The chain carries TRBV7-6 and TRBJ2-1, with D perhaps matching TRBD2 (5 bases). Germline CDR1 SGHVS, CDR2 FNYEAQ. The CDR3 consists of 13 residues. The CDR3 sequence: CATAARPDLIQDF. Here the CDR3 DNA reads TGTGCCACAGCGGCCCGACCGGACCTAATCCAAGACTTC.

The chain is built from TRBV28 and TRBJ2-1; no definite D call. The CDR3 spans 11 residues. The V gene lost 10 bases and the J gene lost 6 bases, with 10 bases spanning the gap. The germline gives CDR1 MDHEN, CDR2 SYDVKM. The CDR3 is CATLWGNEQFF. In DNA form, the CDR3 reads TGTGCCACCCTTTGGGGCAATGAGCAGTTCTTC.

This clonotype was recorded many times. This chain links TRBV5-1 with TRBJ2-7, with 9 bases fitting TRBD1. The CDR3 is made up of 15 amino acids. Germline CDR1 reads SGHRS; CDR2 reads YFSETQ. The V and J ends lost 0 bases and 6 bases, in that order; junction bases with no gene match: 7. CDR3 amino acids: CASSLEGQGYGEQYF. The CDR3, as DNA: TGCGCCAGCAGCTTGGAGGGACAGGGTTACGGCGAGCAGTACTTC.

The rearrangement uses TRBV19 and TRBJ1-4; 7 bases fit TRBD1. The CDR3 contains 14 residues. After removal of 5 bases from V and 7 bases from J, the junction contained 7 bases not matched to a gene. Germline V gene sequence: CDR1 LNHDA, CDR2 SQIVND (reference sequence). DNA for the CDR3: TGTGCCAGTAGTTCAGGGGACAGCTCTGAAAAACTGTTTTTT. This gives the protein CASSSGDSSEKLFF.

J is TRBJ1-5 and V is TRBV24-1; D perhaps matches TRBD1 (6 bases). The germline gives CDR1 KGHDR, CDR2 SFDVKD. Deletions cut 5 bases from V and 6 bases from J, with 19 bases between. CDR3 size: 16 residues. The CDR3 DNA reads TGTGCCACCAGTGCTAGTCTTTCAAGGGGGGGTCAGCCCCAGCATTTT. Translated: CATSASLSRGGQPQHF.

This clonotype was seen a few times. This may be a read error: a much more frequent sequence differs by one nucleotide. V gene TRBV14 combines with J gene TRBJ1-2, with 8 bases identical to TRBD1. The length of the CDR3 is 16 residues. From germline, CDR1 is SGHDN and CDR2 FVKESK. The CDR3 sequence: CASSQVGQGAGYAYTF. The DNA of the CDR3 is TGTGCCAGCAGCCAAGTAGGGCAGGGGGCTGGCTATGCCTACACCTTC.

Of note for this clonotype: Given a much more abundant clone one base away, this may be a read error. This is likely a read error, given that the CDR3 carries no conserved phenylalanine or tryptophan at its end. This chain uses TRBV7-9 with TRBJ2-5; D remains unclear. From germline, CDR1 is SEHNR and CDR2 FQNEAQ (reference sequence). The CDR3 has 14 amino acids. V dropped 5 bases and J dropped 1 base, with 11 bases sitting between them. The chain's CDR3 is CASSVRQTQETQYL. Written as DNA, the CDR3 is TGTGCCAGCAGCGTGAGACAAACCCAAGAGACCCAGTACCTC.

This clonotype showed up just a few times. The rearrangement links TRBV5-8 to TRBJ2-5, with a tentative D call TRBD2 (6 bases). The V and J ends lost 4 bases and 3 bases respectively, with 10 bases between them. There are 13 residues in the CDR3. Germline V lookup: CDR1 SGHTS, CDR2 YDEGEE. The CDR3 DNA reads TGTGCCAGCAGCCGGGACTTGGAAGAGACCCAGTACTTC. This codes for CASSRDLEETQYF. Looking up the rest from reference TRBV5-8 and TRBJ2-5 gives the full variable domain: EAGVTQSPTHLIKTRGQQATLRCSPISGHTSVYWYQQALGLGLQFLLWYDEGEERNRGNFPPRFSGRQFPNYSSELNVNALELEDSALYLCASSRDLEETQYFGPGTRLLVL.

This clonotype occurred many times. Germline is not matched at one junction end, which may reflect a read error. The rearrangement uses TRBV24-1 and TRBJ2-3; the D is unclear. Germline CDR1 KGHDR, CDR2 SFDVKD. The CDR3 length is 14 residues. The CDR3 nucleotides read TGTGCCACCAGTGATTTCACCGGCACTGATACGCAGTATTTT. It translates to CATSDFTGTDTQYF.

This clonotype was seen a single time. This chain joins TRBV9 and TRBJ1-2, with 9 positions matching TRBD1. Germline CDR1 reads SGDLS; CDR2 reads YYNGEE. This CDR3 region has 14 residues. The V gene end was trimmed by 2 bases and the J gene end by 4 bases; junction bases not matched to a gene: 3. The CDR3 sequence: CASSVGTGLYGYTF. For the CDR3, the DNA is TGTGCCAGCAGCGTTGGGACAGGGCTCTATGGCTACACCTTC.

Concerning this clonotype itself: This CDR3 fails to terminate in the conserved phenylalanine or tryptophan, so it likely reflects a read error. Because the CDR3's place on the DNA is in doubt, the DNA is left out and the CDR3 is given as listed by TCRdb. The chain recombines TRBV13 with TRBJ2-5; TRBD1, the table's D call, was not compared with the DNA. The CDR3 is made up of 10 amino acids, end residues included. Germline CDR1 is PRHDT and CDR2 is FYEKMQ (reference sequence). CDR3 sequence: CASSLGPLLT.

In this sample, this clonotype turned up many times. The chain carries TRBV9 and TRBJ2-3; 11 bases are a match to TRBD2. Unmatched junction bases numbered 3, after V lost 3 bases and J lost 0 bases. The CDR3 loop spans 16 amino acids. The germline V gene encodes CDR1 SGDLS and CDR2 YYNGEE. The CDR3 region is CASSGPSGGSTDTQYF. For the CDR3, the DNA is TGTGCCAGCAGCGGCCCTAGCGGGGGGAGCACAGATACGCAGTATTTT.